Sequencing of this T cell receptor (beta chain) was carried out in a study of T cell responses to AZD1222 COVID-19 vaccine. General study results and limits: Unmutated variant regions are reportedly targeted by nearly half of spike-specific TCRs. Along spike, vaccine-associated CD4 TCRs were found throughout, with dominance at 160-218 and 743-854. Increased Spike-specific TCR breadth and depth were observed after two AZD1222 doses. Recipients of AZD1222 seropositive at baseline numbered only five or six.

Of note for this clone: The antigen is undetermined.

The repertoire was sequenced with immunoSEQ multiplex PCR; TCRdb's copy has only in-frame clones and lacks some. The sample lists around 220,000 clones, roughly 94% occurring once. Material: peripheral blood, obtained 28 days after the second dose of the MenACWY control vaccine. The sequence derives from an adult who received the MenACWY meningococcal vaccine as a control.

The CDR3 nucleotides read TGTGCCAGCAGTGAACTAGCGGGGGGCGAGTACAATGAGCAGTTCTTC. Translation gives CASSELAGGEYNEQFF. The rearrangement uses TRBV6-1 and TRBJ2-1; 11 nucleotides match TRBD2. The CDR3 is 16 amino acids. V gave up 2 bases and J gave up 4 bases; unmatched junction bases: 4. From germline, CDR1 is MNHNS and CDR2 SASEGT.